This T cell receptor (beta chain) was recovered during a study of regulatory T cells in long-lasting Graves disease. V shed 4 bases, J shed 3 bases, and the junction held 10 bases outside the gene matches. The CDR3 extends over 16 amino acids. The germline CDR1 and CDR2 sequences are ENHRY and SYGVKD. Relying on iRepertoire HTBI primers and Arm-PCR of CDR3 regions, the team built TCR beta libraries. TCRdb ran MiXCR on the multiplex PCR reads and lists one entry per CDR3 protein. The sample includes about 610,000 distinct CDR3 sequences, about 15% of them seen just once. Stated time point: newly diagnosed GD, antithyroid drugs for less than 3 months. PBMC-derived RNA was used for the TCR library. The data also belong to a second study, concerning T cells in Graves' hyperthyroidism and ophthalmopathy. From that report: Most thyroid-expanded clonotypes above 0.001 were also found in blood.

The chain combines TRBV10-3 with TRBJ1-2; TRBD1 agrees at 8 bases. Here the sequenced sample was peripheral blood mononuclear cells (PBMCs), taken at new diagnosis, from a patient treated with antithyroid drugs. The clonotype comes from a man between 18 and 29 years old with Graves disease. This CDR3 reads CAISGISDRADYGYTF. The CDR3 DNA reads TGTGCCATCAGTGGAATTTCGGACAGGGCGGACTATGGCTACACCTTC.